The entry below describes one T cell receptor beta chain. This clone was picked up a small number of times. It lacks a known antigen. Per-base qualities were not stored, and no clone one base away is much larger. The time point tag for this specimen amounts to: baseline before oral tofacitinib. Lesional scalp punch biopsies and peripheral blood were obtained from alopecia areata patients. PBMCs were isolated by density centrifugation and stained for CD3, CD4 and CD8, and CD4+ and CD8+ T cells were sorted on a FACSAria. There are 16 amino acids in the CDR3, from cysteine to phenylalanine inclusive. Only CDR3 DNA is held: 48 bases, read in frame from base 1. Based on the germline V gene, the CDR1 and CDR2 sequences are LGHNA and YSLEER. Cut back by 0 bases and 2 bases, the V and J ends lie 14 bases apart. The library was made by the immunoSEQ multiplex PCR assay. RNA was extracted from all samples and reverse transcribed into cDNA, which served as template for TCR sequencing. First-strand cDNA was synthesized using SuperScript III with a 2:1 mix of oligo-dT and random hexamers. A synthetic immune receptor repertoire was used to measure amplification bias, and any remaining bias was corrected computationally. Processing in the source paper ran as follows. After raw reads were preprocessed to remove errors, the CDR3 was defined following IMGT conventions as running from the conserved cysteine to phenylalanine. Clonality was computed by normalizing Shannon entropy by log2 of the number of productive unique TCRs and subtracting the result from 1. Whether each scalp clone was CD4 or CD8 was inferred by checking scalp TCRbeta sequences against the CD4 and CD8 repertoires from sorted blood. TCRdb stores this immuneACCESS table with in-frame sequences only. Part of the clones is absent; in the studies checked, under half of the shortfall reflects unresolved V genes, and no reason is known for the rest. The V and J calls and clone size come from that table; D and trimming were worked out from the DNA. Counted in this sample were roughly 140,000 clones; around 55% of them appeared once. The ten biggest clones cover roughly 21% of the sample.

The data were taken from a study of CD8+ T cells in alopecia areata (dated by TCRdb to 2016 to 2018). Background for the entire study: The treated patients took part in an open-label pilot trial in which moderate-to-severe alopecia areata was treated with oral tofacitinib at 5 to 10 mg twice daily. Patients stayed on tofacitinib for 6 to 18 months and then had 6 months of follow-up off drug so that delayed response and recurrence could be assessed. In both human patients and the C3H/HeJ mouse model, the study applied high-throughput TCRbeta sequencing to look at T cell clonal expansion in alopecia areata. On the human side, TCRbeta sequencing was run on scalp tissue and on sorted CD4+ and CD8+ peripheral blood T cells from healthy controls and from alopecia areata patients with either patchy or totalis/universalis disease. Patients on tofacitinib were biopsied at baseline and after 4 and 24 weeks of treatment, and several of the patients also had a later scalp biopsy. Scalp clonality was compared across normal scalp (n=4), patchy alopecia areata scalp (n=8), and alopecia totalis/universalis scalp (n=8). RNA was obtained with the PAXgene miRNA kit for fixed scalp, the miRNeasy kit for PBMCs, and the RNeasy kit for mouse skin. TCRbeta CDR3 regions were amplified by immunoSEQ multiplex PCR with 35 Vbeta forward and 13 Jbeta reverse primers. Overall study outcomes, separate from this receptor: Compared with mice, TCR sequences shared between patients were less clear, possibly partly because of HLA diversity across the patient population. Unlike mouse skin, where gammadelta T cells dominate, normal human skin contains resident alphabeta T cells that get sequenced too, which complicates analysis of the scalp TCR repertoire. Higher clonality and more expanded CD8+ clones were observed in lesional scalp than in normal scalp, particularly in alopecia totalis/universalis, a finding suggestive of antigenic drive.

The material was CD8+ T cells sorted from blood, obtained at week 0. The receptor chain draws on TRBV4-3 and TRBJ2-7, with the D gene uncertain. This receptor was identified in a human donor with alopecia areata. Here is the DNA: TGCGCCAGCAGCCAAGATCAAGGAGCGACCCCCTACGAGCAGTACTTC. Translation gives CASSQDQGATPYEQYF.